There are many counts of the clone carrying this TCR beta chain. The antigen is not known. The source of the sample is a study of blood T cells in healthy people across ages. Study conclusions and caveats: Any conclusive comparison of naive versus antigen-experienced cells was prevented by using unsorted PBMCs. Naive CD4+ cell counts and diversity both ran higher in long-lived than in aged donors. TCR beta diversity tracked closely with naive T cell percentage.

CDR3 length: 13 residues. The germline gives CDR1 ENHRY, CDR2 SYGVKD. The trim removed 3 bases at V and 6 bases at J, leaving 3 bases unmatched. Then a second PCR, running roughly 7 to 12 cycles, was carried out with a sample-barcoded 5' primer and a J-beta primer mix. Every sample gave at least 2.5 million paired-end reads containing CDR3. TCRdb reanalysed the 5' RACE reads using MiXCR and keeps one entry per CDR3 protein. In the table there are around 990,000 distinct CDR3 sequences, approximately 38% of which are singletons. The V gene is TRBV10-3, the J gene TRBJ2-3; 7 bases line up with TRBD1. Sequencing input: blood. The receptor comes from a man between 18 and 35 years old in good health. CDR3: CAISDKQGDTQYF. In nucleotides, the CDR3 is TGTGCCATCAGTGATAAACAGGGGGATACGCAGTATTTT.